The clone carrying this TCR beta chain was picked up many times. What it binds is unknown. The CDR3 extends over 16 amino acids. Looked up from germline, CDR1 is SGHVS and CDR2 is FQNEAQ. V lost 4 bases and J lost 0; bases outside the gene matches: 7. Addition of a universal primer site occurred through template switching, and cDNA carried unique molecular identifiers. TCRdb re-called the 5' RACE reads through MiXCR, storing one row per CDR3 protein. The sample has around 960,000 distinct CDR3 sequences, over 9% seen once. The data are from a study of identical twins. Study-wide points: Conclusions relied on cross-sectional statistical analysis, not following the same donors. Invariant MAIT and iNKT cells may have partly biased zero-insertion analyses.

Separately, the same data were catalogued under a study of yellow fever vaccine responses in identical twins.

The gene calls are TRBV7-8 and TRBJ2-3, with 7 bases that match TRBD2. The receptor was derived from a woman aged 18-29 years in good health. Sample: PBMCs. Here the CDR3 reads CASSYPSGHSTDTQYF. The CDR3 nucleotides are TGTGCCAGCAGCTATCCTAGCGGCCATAGCACAGATACGCAGTATTTT.